This paragraph covers one T cell receptor beta chain sequence. The antigen is undetermined. Per sample, extraction of total RNA gave at least 5.5 micrograms in every case. This specimen belongs to a study of blood T cells in healthy people across ages. Study-level background: About one barcoded beta molecule per two T cells was the capture yield of template switching.

The length of the CDR3 is 14 residues. V lost 6 bases and J lost 4, with 12 bases in between. Germline CDR1 SNHLY, CDR2 FYNNEI. Findings and limits, study-wide: When set beside aged donors, long-lived donors presented more naive CD4+ cells and higher diversity.

A second about 7 to 11 cycle PCR used barcoded and J-beta primers. Every molecule of cDNA carried a tag from a template-switch adaptor with 12 random nucleotides. MiXCR was run by TCRdb on the 5' RACE reads, yielding one entry per CDR3 protein. The table records roughly 800,000 distinct CDR3 sequences, nearly 60% of them present only once. The source material was blood. This rearrangement joins TRBV2 to TRBJ2-2; possible D gene TRBD1, 6 bases. This TCR came from a man younger than 40 in good health. CDR3 region: CASRPQGSTGELFF. The CDR3 DNA is TGTGCCAGCAGGCCACAGGGTAGCACCGGGGAGCTGTTTTTT.